Listed here are 25 T cell receptor beta chains from one sample, sequenced in a study of blood T cells in healthy people across ages. Then a second PCR, running roughly 7 to 11 cycles, was carried out with a sample-barcoded 5' primer and a J-beta primer mix. TCRdb re-called the 5' RACE reads through MiXCR, storing one row per CDR3 protein. The sample consists of 650,000 to 700,000 distinct CDR3 sequences, 52% of them appearing once. The sequenced material came from blood. These receptors all stem from a woman aged 80 or older in good health.

This chain links TRBV10-3 with TRBJ2-5; D is unresolved. Trimming removed 0 bases from V and 1 base from J, with 3 bases in between. The V gene's germline CDR1 is ENHRY and CDR2 SYGVKD. This CDR3 is built from 13 residues. The CDR3 region is CAISESLQETQYF. CDR3 coding DNA: TGTGCCATCAGTGAGTCCCTCCAAGAGACCCAGTACTTC.

This clonotype occurred a few times. One end of the junction fails to match germline, which may point to a read error. J is TRBJ2-7 and V is TRBV18; a possible D gene is TRBD2 (5 bases). The CDR3 has 13 residues. Looked up from germline, CDR1 is KGHSH and CDR2 is LQKENI. The CDR3 sequence: CASAPTGWNEQYF. As DNA, the CDR3 is TGTGCCAGCGCACCAACGGGGTGGAACGAGCAGTACTTC.

This clonotype appeared a few times. The V call is TRBV7-2, the J call TRBJ2-3; D might be TRBD2 (5 bases). The CDR3 extends over 15 amino acids. CDR1 is SGHTA and CDR2 is FQGNSA in the germline V gene. V was trimmed by 2 bases and J by 2 bases, leaving 11 bases between them. In nucleotides, the CDR3 is TGTGCCAGCAGCTTACTGTGGGGAGTCACAGATACGCAGTATTTT. The encoded protein is CASSLLWGVTDTQYF.

J is TRBJ2-3 and V is TRBV9, with D perhaps TRBD1 or TRBD2 (5 bases each). Germline V CDR1 and CDR2: SGDLS, YYNGEE. The CDR3 sequence is 19 residues long. Trimming cost V 2 bases and J 3 bases, with 25 bases left between them. The CDR3 spells CASSVEGRAANVSTDTQYF. The CDR3 region has the DNA TGTGCCAGCAGCGTTGAGGGCAGGGCCGCGAATGTTTCGACAGATACGCAGTATTTT.

This clonotype was counted many times. V gene TRBV3-1 combines with J gene TRBJ2-5; 7 positions agree with TRBD1. The CDR3 covers 15 residues. Germline CDR1 reads LGHDT; CDR2 reads YNNKEL (reference sequence). Trimming took 3 bases from V and 4 from J; bases not matched to a gene: 8. The CDR3: CASSQNPPGGETQYF. In DNA form, the CDR3 reads TGTGCCAGCAGCCAGAATCCCCCAGGGGGAGAGACCCAGTACTTC.

A word on this clonotype: One end of the junction does not line up with germline, which may come from a read error. The chain employs TRBV5-1 and TRBJ2-2; weak D call: TRBD1 (5 bases). This CDR3 has 15 residues. Germline CDR1 SGHRS, CDR2 YFSETQ. For the CDR3, the DNA is TGCACCAGCAGCTTGGATGGGGCGCGTACCGGGGAGCTGTTTTTT. It translates to CTSSLDGARTGELFF.

V usage is TRBV21-1 and J usage is TRBJ2-3; the D call TRBD2 from the table was never checked on the DNA. TRBV21-1 is deemed a pseudogene. The CDR3 covers 16 residues. DNA for the CDR3: TGTGCCAGCAGGATTAGGGATGGAGGGCTCGTAGATACGCAGTATTTT. Amino acid sequence: CASRIRDGGLVDTQYF.

The rearrangement links TRBV10-3 to TRBJ2-5; TRBD1 matches at 7 bases. Gene TRBJ2-7 matches the end of the DNA better, so the J call may be wrong. CDR3 length equals 13 residues. In germline, CDR1 is ENHRY, CDR2 SYGVKD. DNA for the CDR3: TGTGCCATACTTTCGACAGGGAACTACGAGCAGTACTTC. Encoded protein: CAILSTGNYEQYF.

The gene calls are TRBV5-6 and TRBJ1-1; weak D call: TRBD1 (5 bases). Germline values: CDR1 SGHDT, CDR2 YYEEEE. The CDR3 runs 15 residues. The V gene lost 2 bases and the J gene lost 4 bases, with 15 bases spanning the gap. The CDR3 DNA is TGTGCCAGCAGCTTAGGTCAGCGGGGGGGCACTGAAGCTTTCTTT. Translating it yields CASSLGQRGGTEAFF.

V is TRBV30 and J is TRBJ1-2, with D uncertain. V was shortened by 2 bases and J by 5 bases, with 12 bases between the two germline ends. The germline V gene has CDR1 GTSNPN and CDR2 SVGIG (reference sequence). The CDR3 has 13 amino acids. In DNA, the CDR3 is TGTGCCTGGAGTCCAACCGGAGAGTATGGCTACACCTTC. This sequence encodes CAWSPTGEYGYTF.

The chain has TRBV27 and TRBJ2-7; 13 positions match TRBD2. Germline V gene sequence: CDR1 MNHEY, CDR2 SMNVEV (reference sequence). This CDR3 comprises 14 residues. Trimming at V came to 4 bases and at J to 12 bases, leaving 9 bases not matched to a gene. CDR3 protein: CASSSTTSGRVGYF. CDR3 DNA: TGTGCCAGCAGTTCAACCACTAGCGGGAGGGTTGGGTACTTC.

The chain employs TRBV9 and TRBJ2-7; 9 nucleotides match TRBD2. Trimming at V came to 4 bases and at J to 7 bases, leaving 12 bases not matched to a gene. This CDR3 spans 15 amino acids. Germline CDR1 SGDLS, CDR2 YYNGEE. The CDR3 sequence: CASSLMGLASHEQYF. The CDR3 coding sequence is TGTGCCAGCAGCCTAATGGGACTAGCATCCCATGAGCAGTACTTC.

CDR3 region: CASSLRSWNTEAFF. The CDR3 DNA is TGTGCCAGCAGCTTGAGGAGTTGGAACACTGAAGCTTTCTTT. This chain connects TRBV11-1 to TRBJ1-1; no clear D. CDR1 and CDR2 (germline): SGHAT, FQDESV (reference sequence). The CDR3 loop spans 14 amino acids. Trimming removed 3 bases from V and 1 base from J, with 9 bases in between.

This clonotype has a count of ten or more. This sequence joins TRBV12-5 and TRBJ2-5; D gene uncertain. The CDR3 is 13 residues long. CDR1 LGHNT and CDR2 FRNRAP come from the germline V gene. V was cut by 2 bases and J by 3 bases, with 7 bases left in between. CDR3 coding DNA: TGTGCTAGTGGTTTGCCGCCCGAAGAGACCCAGTACTTC. This sequence encodes CASGLPPEETQYF.

On this clonotype: Possible read error: a much larger clone is one base away. The chain has TRBV29-1 and TRBJ2-5, with 7 bases that match TRBD1. There are 13 residues in the CDR3. V lost 6 bases, J lost 13 bases, and 17 bases stayed unmatched. CDR1 is SQVTM and CDR2 is ANQGSEA in the germline V gene. In DNA, the CDR3 is TGCAGCGTCAGCCTGAGACAGGGATCCGAGCGGTACTTC. This gives the protein CSVSLRQGSERYF.

Regarding this clonotype: A much bigger clone sits one base away, suggesting this may be a read error. DNA for the CDR3: TGTGCCAGCAGCTTCCGGGTGGGGGATGAGCAGTTCTTC. Translating it yields CASSFRVGDEQFF. The chain is built from TRBV7-2 and TRBJ2-1; D assignment may be TRBD1 or TRBD2 (5 bases each). The CDR3 length is 13 residues. The germline V gene encodes CDR1 SGHTA and CDR2 FQGNSA. Trimming removed 3 bases from V and 8 bases from J, with 11 bases in between.

The rearrangement joins TRBV18 to TRBJ2-1; D remains unclear. The germline V gene has CDR1 KGHSH and CDR2 LQKENI. V was trimmed by 5 bases and J by 5 bases, leaving 10 bases between them. The CDR3 extends over 13 amino acids. Written as DNA, the CDR3 is TGTGCCAGCTCAATAGAGTGGAACAATGAGCAGTTCTTC. Residues: CASSIEWNNEQFF.

This clonotype has at least ten counts. The genes are TRBV20-1 and TRBJ2-2, with D perhaps matching TRBD2 (6 bases). The CDR3 length is 14 residues. Trimming removed 4 bases from V and 5 bases from J, with 14 bases in between. Germline CDR1 DFQATT, CDR2 SNEGSKA (reference sequence). CDR3 DNA: TGCAGTGCTACCCCCAGCCGGGGGACCGGGGAGCTGTTTTTT. Encoded protein: CSATPSRGTGELFF.

As to this clonotype: A much larger clone differs from this one at a single base, so this may be a read error. The rearrangement links TRBV10-3 to TRBJ2-1; D unclear. V lost 6 bases and J lost 8, with 11 bases in between. The CDR3 consists of 12 residues. The germline gives CDR1 ENHRY, CDR2 SYGVKD. CDR3 sequence: CAIRELSYEQFF. CDR3 bases: TGTGCCATCAGGGAGCTAAGCTATGAGCAGTTCTTC.

This clonotype has at least ten counts. V is TRBV4-2 and J is TRBJ2-1; 12 bases agree with TRBD2. Germline V gene data show CDR1 as LGHNA and CDR2 as YNFKEQ. V lost 0 bases and J lost 10; bases outside the gene matches: 7. The CDR3 length is 16 residues. DNA of the CDR3: TGTGCCAGCAGCCAAGATAAACTAGCGGGGGGACAGGAGCAGTTCTTC. Amino acids: CASSQDKLAGGQEQFF.

This clonotype showed up many times. This rearrangement joins TRBV28 to TRBJ2-7; 10 bases are a match to TRBD2. The CDR3 extends over 15 amino acids. V was clipped by 3 bases and J by 6 bases; unmatched bases: 8. Per germline, CDR1 MDHEN and CDR2 SYDVKM. CDR3 amino acids: CASSFTSGRASEQYF. CDR3 bases: TGTGCCAGCAGTTTCACGAGCGGGAGGGCCTCCGAGCAGTACTTC. Variable domain in full (rest from reference TRBV28 and TRBJ2-7): DVKVTQSSRYLVKRTGEKVFLECVQDMDHENMFWYRQDPGLGLRLIYFSYDVKMKEKGDIPEGYSVSREKKERFSLILESASTNQTSMYLCASSFTSGRASEQYFGPGTRLTVT.

As for this clonotype: Being one base from a much bigger clone, this may be a read error. The chain recombines TRBV15 with TRBJ2-5, with a weak D call TRBD1 (5 bases). There are 14 residues in the CDR3. CDR1 and CDR2 from the germline V gene are LNHNV and YYDKDF (reference sequence). The CDR3 DNA reads TGTGCCACCAGCATTAACGGTGGACAAGGGACCCAGTACTTC. This codes for CATSINGGQGTQYF.

The J gene is TRBJ1-5, the V gene TRBV27, with D unresolved. V was pared by 4 bases and J by 3 bases, with 7 bases between. CDR3 length: 13 amino acids. Germline CDR1 MNHEY, CDR2 SMNVEV (reference sequence). For the CDR3, the DNA is TGTGCCAGCAGTTGGGGAATCAATCAGCCCCAGCATTTT. Protein product: CASSWGINQPQHF.

This clonotype showed up many times. The chain has TRBV27 and TRBJ2-1, with 7 positions matching TRBD2. Germline V lookup: CDR1 MNHEY, CDR2 SMNVEV (reference sequence). The J segment lost 0 bases and the V segment lost 8 bases, leaving 7 bases of the junction unmatched. The CDR3 has 15 amino acids. As DNA, the CDR3 is TGTGCCAGCTCAAGCAGCGGGGTCTCCTACAATGAGCAGTTCTTC. Protein: CASSSSGVSYNEQFF.

V gene TRBV27 combines with J gene TRBJ2-5; 10 positions match TRBD2. CDR1 MNHEY and CDR2 SMNVEV come from the germline V gene (reference sequence). J lost 2 bases, V lost 5 bases, and 8 bases had no gene match. The CDR3 covers 16 residues. CDR3: CASSTLAGDGQETQYF. CDR3 in DNA: TGTGCCAGCAGTACCCTAGCGGGGGACGGGCAAGAGACCCAGTACTTC.